These 8 T cell receptor beta chains were sequenced from one sample in a study of blood T cell repertoires in COVID-19. Assay used: immunoSEQ multiplex PCR; TCRdb lists only in-frame clones, some missing. The table shows fewer than 400,000 clones, with 85% occurring only once. The sample consisted of PBMCs or T cells enriched from blood (not recorded which). These receptors came from a woman aged 25-40 years who had been exposed to COVID-19.

On this clone itself: Other DNA sequences in this sample translate to the same CDR3. The chain couples TRBV3-1 (or the pseudogene TRBV3-2) to TRBJ2-2, with 7 bases that match TRBD1. The CDR3 spans 15 residues. Germline trimming cut 3 bases from V and 0 bases from J; bases unmatched to any gene: 1. CDR1 is LGHDT, CDR2 YNNKEL, per germline (reference sequence). CDR3 DNA: TGTGCCAGCAGCCAGGGGACAGCGAACACCGGGGAGCTGTTTTTT. Translated: CASSQGTANTGELFF.

The table lists this clone with a count of one. The rearrangement joins TRBV27 to TRBJ1-6; D perhaps matches TRBD1 (5 bases). Trimming stripped 9 bases from V and 5 bases from J, with 32 bases between. CDR3 length: 20 amino acids. In germline, CDR1 is MNHEY, CDR2 SMNVEV (reference sequence). The CDR3 region has the DNA TGTGCCAGTACGCCTCCTACCAGAAATTCTGAAGGACAAAATAATTCACCCCTCCACTTT. This translates into CASTPPTRNSEGQNNSPLHF.

The rearrangement links TRBV19 to TRBJ2-7; 7 nucleotides align to TRBD2. J gave up 7 bases and V 5 bases, and 5 bases lay outside the gene matches. The CDR3 spans 12 residues. Germline-derived CDR1 and CDR2 are LNHDA and SQIVND (reference sequence). The CDR3 loop is CASSVLGREQYF. CDR3 sequence (DNA): TGTGCCAGTAGTGTTCTCGGGAGGGAGCAGTACTTC.

The rearrangement joins TRBV5-4 to TRBJ1-2; 7 nucleotides match TRBD1. This CDR3 has 14 residues. V was pared by 6 bases and J by 3 bases, with 8 bases of the junction left unmatched. Per germline, CDR1 SGHNT and CDR2 YYREEE (reference sequence). This CDR3 reads CASIQGGRDYGYTF. The CDR3 bases are TGTGCCAGCATTCAGGGGGGTCGTGACTATGGCTACACCTTC.

There are a few counts of this clone. The chain recombines TRBV15 with TRBJ1-1; D ambiguous. Germline lookup yields CDR1 LNHNV and CDR2 YYDKDF (reference sequence). V was pared by 0 bases and J by 5 bases, with 7 bases between. The CDR3 extends over 13 amino acids. CDR3: CATSRDRGTEAFF. The CDR3 DNA is TGTGCCACCAGCAGAGATCGAGGGACTGAAGCTTTCTTT.

This chain uses TRBV6-2 or TRBV6-3 with TRBJ2-3; 9 nucleotides line up with TRBD2. The CDR3 is 16 amino acids. CDR1 and CDR2 (germline): MNHEY, SVGEGT. V gave up 4 bases and J gave up 2 bases; unmatched junction bases: 7. As DNA, the CDR3 is TGTGCCAGCAGTTCCACCGCGGGGGGGAACACAGATACGCAGTATTTT. This translates into CASSSTAGGNTDTQYF.

V is TRBV9 and J is TRBJ1-2; D is unresolved. The germline V gene encodes CDR1 SGDLS and CDR2 YYNGEE. The CDR3 loop spans 16 amino acids. Trimming removed 0 bases from V and 0 bases from J, with 12 bases in between. The CDR3 region has the DNA TGTGCCAGCAGCGTAGATTACGGGTCAGCTAACTATGGCTACACCTTC. Translation gives CASSVDYGSANYGYTF.

The genes are TRBV18 and TRBJ1-1; 10 nucleotides match TRBD1. CDR1 is KGHSH, CDR2 LQKENI, per germline. The length of the CDR3 is 17 residues. V was pared by 3 bases and J by 3 bases, with 10 bases of the junction left unmatched. The CDR3: CASSPLEMTGGHTEAFF. CDR3 nucleotide sequence: TGTGCCAGCTCACCCCTAGAGATGACAGGGGGCCACACTGAAGCTTTCTTT.